This T cell receptor beta chain was recovered during a study of CD8+ T cells in alopecia areata. Study in general: The drug, oral tofacitinib, was given to treated patients at 5 to 10 mg twice daily. Tofacitinib lasted 6 to 18 months, then 6 months off drug. Findings of the study overall: Affected lesional scalp, above all in alopecia totalis/universalis, was more clonal than normal scalp.

Extraction and reverse transcription of RNA yielded cDNA as the sequencing template. Measured with immunoSEQ multiplex PCR; TCRdb has only the in-frame clones, and not every one. The table lists 200,000 or so clones, roughly 57% of them singletons. This clone occurred a few times. The antigen remains unidentified. The CDR3 contains 13 residues. Trimming left V 1 base short and J 4 bases short, with 10 bases between. Germline V gives CDR1 SQVTM, CDR2 ANQGSEA. The V gene is TRBV29-1, the J gene TRBJ1-1; no definite D call. Source: CD4+ T cells sorted from blood, taken at week 0. This TCR was sampled from a human donor with alopecia areata. The CDR3 spells CSVEASLGTEAFF. CDR3 bases: TGCAGCGTTGAAGCATCATTGGGCACTGAAGCTTTCTTT. Full variable domain (remainder filled in from reference TRBV29-1 and TRBJ1-1): SAVISQKPSRDICQRGTSLTIQCQVDSQVTMMFWYRQQPGQSLTLIATANQGSEATYESGFVIDKFPISRPNLTFSTLTVSNMSPEDSSIYLCSVEASLGTEAFFGQGTRLTVV.